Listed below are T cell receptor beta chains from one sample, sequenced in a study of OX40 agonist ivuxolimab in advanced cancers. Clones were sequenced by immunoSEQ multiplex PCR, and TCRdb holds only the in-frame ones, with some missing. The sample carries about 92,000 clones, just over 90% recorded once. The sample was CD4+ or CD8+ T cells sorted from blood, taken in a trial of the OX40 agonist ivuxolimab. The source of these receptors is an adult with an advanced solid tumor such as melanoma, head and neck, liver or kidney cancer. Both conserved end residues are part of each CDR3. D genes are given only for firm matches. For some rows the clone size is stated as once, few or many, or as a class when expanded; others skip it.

CDR3aa: CASSLAGTADTQYF
CDR3nt: TGTGCCAGCAGCTTGGCCGGGACGGCAGATACGCAGTATTTT
v_gene: TRBV5-4
j_gene: TRBJ2-3
d_gene: -
abundance: -

CDR3aa: CASSFLAGAGNEQFF
CDR3nt: TGTGCCAGCAGCTTTCTAGCGGGAGCAGGGAATGAGCAGTTCTTC
v_gene: TRBV7-9
j_gene: TRBJ2-1
d_gene: TRBD2
abundance: -

CDR3aa: CATSSTSGTSGITGTGELFF
CDR3nt: TGTGCCACCAGCAGTACCAGCGGGACTAGCGGGATCACGGGGACCGGGGAGCTGTTTTTT
v_gene: TRBV15
j_gene: TRBJ2-2
d_gene: TRBD2
abundance: -

CDR3aa: CASSLVGHSVNTEAFF
CDR3nt: TGCGCCAGCAGCTTGGTGGGACATAGCGTCAACACTGAAGCTTTCTTT
v_gene: TRBV5-1
j_gene: TRBJ1-1
d_gene: -
abundance: -

CDR3aa: CASSYSRRGAGEKLFF
CDR3nt: TGTGCCAGCAGTTACTCGAGGCGGGGGGCGGGTGAAAAACTGTTTTTT
v_gene: TRBV6-5
j_gene: TRBJ1-4
d_gene: -
abundance: -

CDR3aa: CASSPRTGRAQETQYF
CDR3nt: TGTGCCAGCAGCCCACGGACAGGGAGGGCCCAAGAGACCCAGTACTTC
v_gene: TRBV7-2
j_gene: TRBJ2-5
d_gene: -
abundance: -

CDR3aa: CASRRTGAKDTQYF
CDR3nt: TGTGCCAGCAGAAGGACAGGGGCCAAAGATACGCAGTACTTC
v_gene: TRBV28
j_gene: TRBJ2-7
d_gene: TRBD1
abundance: -

CDR3aa: CASSPLAGLGNIQYF
CDR3nt: TGCGCCAGCAGCCCCTTAGCGGGGCTGGGCAACATTCAGTACTTC
v_gene: TRBV4-3
j_gene: TRBJ2-4
d_gene: TRBD2
abundance: -

CDR3aa: CASSPMGVWQETQYF
CDR3nt: TGTGCCAGCAGCCCAATGGGGGTATGGCAAGAGACCCAGTACTTC
v_gene: TRBV9
j_gene: TRBJ2-5
d_gene: -
abundance: -

CDR3aa: CASAGLAGRYNEQFF
CDR3nt: TGTGCTAGTGCCGGACTAGCGGGCCGATACAATGAGCAGTTCTTC
v_gene: TRBV12-5
j_gene: TRBJ2-1
d_gene: TRBD2
abundance: -

CDR3aa: CASSPTVYEQYF
CDR3nt: TGTGCCAGCAGCCCAACGGTCTACGAGCAGTACTTC
v_gene: TRBV28
j_gene: TRBJ2-7
d_gene: -
abundance: once

CDR3aa: CASSLAGLAGVSWAGELFF
CDR3nt: TGCGCCAGCAGCTTGGCCGGACTAGCGGGAGTCAGTTGGGCCGGGGAGCTGTTTTTT
v_gene: TRBV5-1
j_gene: TRBJ2-2
d_gene: TRBD2
abundance: -

CDR3aa: CASSPLAGGPTGELFF
CDR3nt: TGTGCCAGCAGCCCCCTAGCGGGAGGGCCCACCGGGGAGCTGTTTTTT
v_gene: TRBV7-3
j_gene: TRBJ2-2
d_gene: TRBD2
abundance: -

CDR3aa: CASSLRGLLADTQYF
CDR3nt: TGTGCCAGCAGCTTAAGAGGCCTACTAGCAGATACGCAGTATTTT
v_gene: TRBV7-3
j_gene: TRBJ2-3
d_gene: -
abundance: -

CDR3aa: CASSGLAGSLEQYF
CDR3nt: TGTGCCAGCAGTGGGTTAGCGGGATCCCTCGAGCAGTACTTC
v_gene: TRBV2
j_gene: TRBJ2-7
d_gene: TRBD2
abundance: -

CDR3aa: CASSLDVGKLFF
CDR3nt: TGTGCCAGCAGCTTAGATGTCGGAAAACTGTTTTTT
v_gene: TRBV11-2
j_gene: TRBJ1-4
d_gene: -
abundance: -

CDR3aa: CSVWDSAYEQYF
CDR3nt: TGCAGCGTTTGGGACAGCGCCTACGAGCAGTACTTC
v_gene: TRBV29-1
j_gene: TRBJ2-7
d_gene: TRBD1
abundance: -

CDR3aa: CASRCGSWGNTEAFF
CDR3nt: TGTGCCAGCAGATGCGGTTCCTGGGGGAACACTGAAGCTTTCTTT
v_gene: TRBV25-1
j_gene: TRBJ1-1
d_gene: -
abundance: -

CDR3aa: CASSYSDDRGRETQYF
CDR3nt: TGTGCCAGCAGTTACTCGGACGACAGGGGTCGAGAGACCCAGTACTTC
v_gene: TRBV6-5
j_gene: TRBJ2-5
d_gene: TRBD1
abundance: -

CDR3aa: CASSSIGGGTSVEQYF
CDR3nt: TGTGCCAGCAGCTCCATCGGGGGGGGCACCTCCGTCGAGCAGTACTTC
v_gene: TRBV7-2
j_gene: TRBJ2-7
d_gene: TRBD2
abundance: -

CDR3aa: CASRPDSAGTQYF
CDR3nt: TGTGCCAGCAGACCCGACTCCGCCGGGACCCAGTACTTC
v_gene: TRBV2
j_gene: TRBJ2-5
d_gene: -
abundance: -

CDR3aa: CASSFHGGGKEKLFF
CDR3nt: TGTGCCAGCAGTTTCCATGGGGGAGGGAAGGAAAAACTGTTTTTT
v_gene: TRBV5-4
j_gene: TRBJ1-4
d_gene: -
abundance: -

CDR3aa: CASTESGLGQPQHF
CDR3nt: TGTGCCAGCACCGAATCTGGTTTGGGGCAGCCCCAGCATTTT
v_gene: TRBV6-1
j_gene: TRBJ1-5
d_gene: -
abundance: -

CDR3aa: CASSLARTGNNEKLFF
CDR3nt: TGTGCCAGCAGCTTAGCGAGGACAGGAAACAATGAAAAACTGTTTTTT
v_gene: TRBV7-2
j_gene: TRBJ1-4
d_gene: TRBD1
abundance: -

CDR3aa: CASSKPAIAGYSETQYF
CDR3nt: TGTGCCAGTAGTAAACCGGCAATAGCGGGATATTCAGAGACCCAGTACTTC
v_gene: TRBV19
j_gene: TRBJ2-5
d_gene: TRBD2
abundance: -

CDR3aa: CSVVRAGVIGEQFF
CDR3nt: TGCAGCGTTGTAAGAGCGGGAGTGATCGGTGAGCAGTTCTTC
v_gene: TRBV29-1
j_gene: TRBJ2-1
d_gene: TRBD2
abundance: -

CDR3aa: CASSQQGANGYTF
CDR3nt: TGTGCCAGCTCACAACAGGGGGCGAATGGCTACACCTTC
v_gene: TRBV18
j_gene: TRBJ1-2
d_gene: TRBD1
abundance: few